This entry lists 28 T cell receptor beta chains sequenced from one sample in a study of PD-1 blockade in classical Hodgkin lymphoma. Profiling relied on immunoSEQ multiplex PCR, and the TCRdb table lists in-frame clones only, not all of them. The table has over 60,000 clones, over 85% seen once. Time point: cycle 4 day 1 (C4D1), after 5 to 7 weeks of nivolumab. The patients all showed relapse after autologous stem cell transplantation, while their brentuximab vedotin exposure varied. Source: peripheral blood mononuclear cells (PBMCs), taken before the fourth cycle of nivolumab. The receptors were sampled from a human donor with classical Hodgkin lymphoma.

CDR3: CASSLELGGNYYNEQFF. The CDR3 DNA sequence: TGTGCCAGCAGCTTAGAACTCGGCGGGAATTACTACAATGAGCAGTTCTTC. The chain combines TRBV11-2 with TRBJ2-1, with D possibly matching TRBD2 (6 bases). Per germline, CDR1 SGHAT and CDR2 FQNNGV. The CDR3 runs 17 residues. The germline V and J ends were trimmed by 0 bases and 3 bases, with 15 bases remaining between them.

In this sample, this clone turned up once. The chain employs TRBV7-9 and TRBJ2-3; weak D call: TRBD2 (5 bases). CDR3 size: 15 residues. Trimming cost V 3 bases and J 3 bases, with 13 bases left between them. The germline CDR1 and CDR2 sequences are SEHNR and FQNEAQ (reference sequence). The chain's CDR3 is CASSLGFPGTDTQYF. The CDR3, as DNA: TGTGCCAGCAGCTTGGGTTTTCCGGGGACAGATACGCAGTATTTT.

The gene calls are TRBV5-1 and TRBJ2-7; D is unresolved. V was clipped by 2 bases and J by 3 bases, with 18 bases between them. CDR1 is SGHRS, CDR2 YFSETQ, per germline. The CDR3 is made up of 16 amino acids. The CDR3 DNA is TGCGCCAGCAGCTTTTCGGGTGGAGACCGCTACTACGAGCAGTACTTC. Amino acid sequence: CASSFSGGDRYYEQYF.

The chain is built from TRBV5-6 and TRBJ2-1; no definite D call. Germline V CDR1 and CDR2: SGHDT, YYEEEE. This CDR3 region has 13 residues. Trimming removed 0 bases at V and 5 bases at J, with 6 bases between. The DNA for the CDR3 is TGTGCCAGCAGCTTGGCCAGCCACAATGAGCAGTTCTTC. Amino acid sequence: CASSLASHNEQFF.

The chain joins TRBV6-5 to TRBJ2-3, with TRBD2 matching 11 bases. The J segment lost 14 bases and the V segment lost 5 bases, leaving 12 bases of the junction unmatched. The CDR3 runs to 14 residues. Germline loops: CDR1 MNHEY, CDR2 SVGAGI. The chain's CDR3 is CASSTTSGSRKRYF. The CDR3 coding sequence is TGTGCCAGCAGTACCACTAGCGGGAGCCGAAAGAGGTATTTT.

The chain recombines TRBV5-8 with TRBJ1-5; D is perhaps TRBD1 (5 bases). Germline values: CDR1 SGHTS, CDR2 YDEGEE. The CDR3 has 14 residues. Trimming took off 3 bases at V and 4 bases at J, with 11 bases between the two ends. The chain's CDR3 is CASSWMGGNQPQHF. The CDR3 nucleotides read TGTGCCAGCAGCTGGATGGGGGGAAATCAGCCCCAGCATTTT.

The V and J genes are TRBV2 and TRBJ2-6; D ambiguous. Looked up from germline, CDR1 is SNHLY and CDR2 is FYNNEI. This CDR3 has 16 amino acids. Between the trimmed V and J ends, which lost 6 bases and 0 bases, there was a span of 12 bases. The CDR3 DNA reads as TGTGCCAGCAGCCCCCATGGCAGCTCTGGGGCCAACGTCCTGACTTTC. As protein: CASSPHGSSGANVLTF.

The V gene is TRBV7-2, the J gene TRBJ2-7; no clear D. The length of the CDR3 is 14 residues. CDR1 and CDR2 from the germline V gene are SGHTA and FQGNSA. Between the trimmed V and J ends, which lost 4 bases and 0 bases, there was a span of 10 bases. The CDR3 spells CASSSLDHSYEQYF. The CDR3, as DNA: TGTGCCAGCAGCTCCCTCGATCACTCCTACGAGCAGTACTTC.

V is TRBV7-6 and J is TRBJ2-7; 7 bases are a match to TRBD1. Germline V gene data show CDR1 as SGHVS and CDR2 as FNYEAQ. The CDR3 spans 18 residues. Unmatched junction bases numbered 22, after V lost 5 bases and J lost 6 bases. DNA of the CDR3: TGTGCCAGCAGCCGATTACATTATGGAGCCGGGACAGAGGGCGAGCAGTACTTC. Translated, it gives CASSRLHYGAGTEGEQYF.

The V call is TRBV7-9, the J call TRBJ2-3; D ambiguous. The CDR3 totals 12 residues. CDR1 is SEHNR, CDR2 FQNEAQ, per germline (reference sequence). The V gene lost 10 bases and the J gene lost 4 bases, with 12 bases spanning the gap. The CDR3 loop is CATGRGADTQYF. CDR3 DNA sequence: TGTGCCACCGGGCGTGGCGCAGATACGCAGTATTTT.

This chain joins TRBV27 and TRBJ2-1; 10 bases line up with TRBD2. The germline V gene has CDR1 MNHEY and CDR2 SMNVEV (reference sequence). With V trimmed by 5 bases and J by 7 bases, 8 bases remained unmatched. This CDR3 contains 15 residues. The CDR3 sequence: CASSIPGLAKNEQFF. CDR3 bases: TGTGCCAGCAGTATCCCGGGACTAGCGAAGAATGAGCAGTTCTTC.

With regard to this clone: The germline gene is not matched at one end of the junction; a read error may be the cause. The V gene is TRBV7-9, the J gene TRBJ1-6, with unresolved D. This CDR3 is built from 12 residues. The germline gives CDR1 SEHNR, CDR2 FQNEAQ (reference sequence). For the CDR3, the DNA is TGTGCCAGCACCTTAGGGTATTCACCCCTCCACTTT. This translates into CASTLGYSPLHF.

V is TRBV27 and J is TRBJ2-7, with D possibly matching TRBD1 (6 bases). V was cut by 1 base and J by 2 bases, with 18 bases left in between. CDR1 and CDR2 (germline): MNHEY, SMNVEV (reference sequence). The CDR3 runs to 17 residues. The CDR3 spells CASSLYPPVGGTYEQYF. CDR3 coding DNA: TGTGCCAGCAGTTTATATCCCCCCGTAGGGGGTACCTACGAGCAGTACTTC.

This clone occurred once. The V and J genes are TRBV7-9 and TRBJ2-3; 8 nucleotides line up with TRBD1. This CDR3 has 15 residues. V shed 4 bases, J shed 4 bases, and the junction held 7 bases outside the gene matches. Germline loops: CDR1 SEHNR, CDR2 FQNEAQ (reference sequence). CDR3 region: CASSSGTGFSDTQYF. In DNA, the CDR3 is TGTGCCAGCAGCTCCGGGACAGGTTTTTCAGATACGCAGTATTTT.

The CDR3 loop reads CASSLTTTQGGKLFF. CDR3 DNA sequence: TGTGCCAGCAGCTTGACTACAACCCAGGGGGGAAAACTGTTTTTT. The chain employs TRBV7-2 and TRBJ1-4; 7 bases map to TRBD1. CDR3 length equals 15 residues. The V gene's germline CDR1 is SGHTA and CDR2 FQGNSA. V was pared by 3 bases and J by 10 bases, with 11 bases of the junction left unmatched.

V and J are TRBV29-1 and TRBJ2-7; 13 bases map to TRBD2. CDR3 length equals 13 residues. The trim removed 4 bases at V and 5 bases at J, leaving 2 bases unmatched. The germline CDR1 and CDR2 sequences are SQVTM and ANQGSEA. This chain's CDR3 is CSVGTSGGHEQYF. In nucleotides, the CDR3 is TGCAGCGTTGGGACTAGCGGGGGCCACGAGCAGTACTTC.

The chain has TRBV7-2 and TRBJ1-3; 7 bases are a match to TRBD1. The germline gives CDR1 SGHTA, CDR2 FQGNSA. V trimming: 8 bases; J trimming: 0 bases; junction bases outside the gene matches: 7. The CDR3 has 15 residues. The CDR3 protein is CASGQDSGSGNTIYF. The DNA for the CDR3 is TGTGCCAGCGGACAGGACTCAGGCTCTGGAAACACCATATATTTT. The full variable domain, in which reference TRBV7-2 and TRBJ1-3 provide the parts outside the CDR3, is GAGVSQSPSNKVTEKGKDVELRCDPISGHTALYWYRQSLGQGLEFLIYFQGNSAPDKSGLPSDRFSAERTGGSVSTLTIQRTQQEDSAVYLCASGQDSGSGNTIYFGEGSWLTVV.

The chain combines TRBV7-9 with TRBJ1-6, with D maybe TRBD1 (6 bases). CDR1 and CDR2 (germline): SEHNR, FQNEAQ (reference sequence). Trimming removed 5 bases at V and 10 bases at J, with 9 bases between. This CDR3 comprises 12 residues. CDR3 protein: CASSQQGSPLHF. CDR3 in DNA: TGTGCCAGCAGCCAACAGGGATCACCCCTCCACTTT.

DNA of the CDR3: TGTGCCAGCAGCTTGGGAGGCGGGGCTACAGATACGCAGTATTTT. It specifies CASSLGGGATDTQYF. The rearrangement uses TRBV5-6 and TRBJ2-3; D is possibly TRBD2 (6 bases). Germline lookup yields CDR1 SGHDT and CDR2 YYEEEE. V lost 0 bases to trimming and J lost 3 bases, with 11 bases between them. The CDR3 is 15 amino acids.

CDR3 in amino acids: CASSIGPVNTEAFF. The CDR3 DNA sequence: TGTGCCAGTAGTATCGGACCGGTGAACACTGAAGCTTTCTTT. The chain uses TRBV19 and TRBJ1-1; D gene uncertain. The CDR3 has 14 amino acids. Trimming removed 3 bases from V and 0 bases from J, with 8 bases in between. Per the germline V gene, CDR1 is LNHDA and CDR2 is SQIVND (reference sequence).

This clone was picked up a small number of times. The chain joins TRBV12-5 to TRBJ1-2, with D tentatively TRBD1 (6 bases). There are 17 residues in the CDR3. Trimming took 0 bases from V and 4 from J, leaving 18 bases between them. CDR1 is LGHNT and CDR2 is FRNRAP in the germline V gene. CDR3 residues: CASGLVRAGEGCYGYTF. CDR3 DNA: TGTGCTAGTGGTTTGGTACGGGCAGGGGAGGGGTGCTATGGCTACACCTTC.

The V and J genes are TRBV5-6 and TRBJ1-5; 7 bases line up with TRBD1. Germline V CDR1 and CDR2: SGHDT, YYEEEE. This CDR3 region has 17 residues. The V and J ends lost 0 bases and 0 bases, in that order; junction bases with no gene match: 6. The DNA of the CDR3 is TGTGCCAGCAGCTTGGGTGACAGGGCTATTAGCAATCAGCCCCAGCATTTT. Protein sequence: CASSLGDRAISNQPQHF.

The V gene is TRBV27, the J gene TRBJ1-1, with unresolved D. This CDR3 spans 14 amino acids. The germline gives CDR1 MNHEY, CDR2 SMNVEV (reference sequence). Trimming took off 5 bases at V and 5 bases at J, with 15 bases between the two ends. The CDR3 loop is CASSSGVPGTEAFF. The CDR3 bases are TGTGCCAGCAGTAGCGGGGTTCCGGGGACTGAAGCTTTCTTT.

This clone showed up just a few times. V usage is TRBV9 and J usage is TRBJ2-3, with 11 bases identical to TRBD2. J was trimmed by 3 bases and V by 4 bases; bases with no gene match: 7. CDR3 length: 16 residues. Germline lookup yields CDR1 SGDLS and CDR2 YYNGEE. In DNA, the CDR3 is TGTGCCAGCAGCTCCTTAGCGGGGGGGAGGACAGATACGCAGTATTTT. It is translated as CASSSLAGGRTDTQYF.

The chain has TRBV27 and TRBJ2-3; D gene uncertain. The length of the CDR3 is 15 residues. The V end was cut by 6 bases, the J end by 3 bases, with 16 bases between. CDR1 and CDR2 from the germline V gene are MNHEY and SMNVEV (reference sequence). The CDR3 protein is CASRTNFYRTDTQYF. The CDR3 DNA follows: TGTGCCAGCAGGACGAATTTTTATAGGACAGATACGCAGTATTTT.

The rearrangement joins TRBV5-4 to TRBJ2-3; D is unresolved. V was trimmed by 4 bases and J by 0 bases, leaving 6 bases between them. CDR1 SGHNT and CDR2 YYREEE come from the germline V gene (reference sequence). This CDR3 region has 13 residues. In DNA, the CDR3 is TGTGCCAGCAGCGGCACTAGCACAGATACGCAGTATTTT. This encodes CASSGTSTDTQYF.

This sequence joins TRBV19 and TRBJ2-7; 7 bases align to TRBD2. There are 14 residues in the CDR3. J was trimmed by 0 bases and V by 4 bases; bases with no gene match: 3. Looked up from germline, CDR1 is LNHDA and CDR2 is SQIVND (reference sequence). The CDR3, as DNA: TGTGCCAGTAGTACTCGCGGGAGCTCCTACGAGCAGTACTTC. Protein: CASSTRGSSYEQYF.

The chain employs TRBV19 and TRBJ2-1, with 7 positions matching TRBD2. In germline, CDR1 is LNHDA, CDR2 SQIVND (reference sequence). This CDR3 has 16 amino acids. The J segment lost 2 bases and the V segment lost 5 bases, leaving 9 bases of the junction unmatched. The CDR3 bases are TGTGCCAGTAGTTTGGCTAGCGGACCGACCTACAATGAGCAGTTCTTC. It codes for CASSLASGPTYNEQFF.